The present entry profiles one T cell receptor (beta chain) with its context. The antigen is not known. MiXCR was run by TCRdb on the 5' RACE reads, yielding one entry per CDR3 protein. The sample has 130,000 to 150,000 distinct CDR3 sequences, over 15% seen once. These data come from a study of T-cell memory formation after mild COVID-19. Findings of the study overall: Among clones peaking at day 37 in the second wave, SARS-CoV-2 specificity remained unconfirmed. Cross-reactive memory appears to have joined, as suggested by some responding clones showing up in pre-infection memory.

The CDR3 runs to 13 residues. CDR1 is MNHEY, CDR2 SMNVEV, per germline (reference sequence). V lost 6 bases and J lost 8; bases outside the gene matches: 8. The receptor's source is an adult woman who had mild COVID-19 (a few samples of this study predate the infection). Cell type and time point are not known. Specimen: PBMCs or a T cell subset sorted from them (not recorded which). The chain has TRBV27 and TRBJ1-2; 8 bases are a match to TRBD1. CDR3 nucleotides: TGTGCCAGCAGCAATTCCGGGACAGGAGGCTACACCTTC. It codes for CASSNSGTGGYTF.